A single sample is the source of the 7 T cell receptor beta chains below, sequenced in a study of neurological immune-mediated disorders. Sample time point: longitudinal time-point 1 (baseline). Via MiXCR, TCRdb re-called the 5' RACE reads, giving one row per CDR3 protein. The repertoire holds 60,000 to 90,000 distinct CDR3 sequences, with roughly 10% as singletons. Sequenced sample: PBMCs. The receptors originated from a man aged 30 to 45 in good health.

The sample holds many counts of this clonotype. CDR3 sequence reads: CASSFSGAIANYGYTF. CDR3 in DNA: TGCGCCAGCAGCTTCTCAGGGGCCATAGCTAACTATGGCTACACCTTC. The V call is TRBV5-1, the J call TRBJ1-2; tentatively, D is TRBD1 (6 bases). The length of the CDR3 is 16 residues. With 2 bases removed from V and 0 bases from J, the gap between germline ends came to 14 bases. Germline CDR1 reads SGHRS; CDR2 reads YFSETQ.

The table lists this clonotype with many counts. The rearrangement uses TRBV7-9 and TRBJ2-2; unclear D gene. Trimming took off 3 bases at V and 6 bases at J, with 5 bases between the two ends. The CDR3 contains 12 residues. Germline CDR1 and CDR2: SEHNR and FQNEAQ (reference sequence). The CDR3 DNA is TGTGCCAGCAGCTTGCCCGCCGGGGAGCTGTTTTTT. Residues: CASSLPAGELFF.

This clonotype was seen ten or more times. In nucleotides, the CDR3 is TGTGCCAGCAACGAACAGGGTGTGCTGGGATCCTACGAGCAGTACTTC. Amino acids: CASNEQGVLGSYEQYF. The chain has TRBV6-6 and TRBJ2-7; D perhaps matches TRBD1 (6 bases). Germline CDR1 and CDR2: MNHNY and SVGAGI (reference sequence). The CDR3 covers 16 residues. The ends were cut back, 7 bases at V and 1 base at J, with 20 bases in the middle.

This clonotype was counted ten times or more. The V gene is TRBV20-1, the J gene TRBJ2-1; 9 nucleotides align to TRBD2. Germline CDR1 and CDR2: DFQATT and SNEGSKA (reference sequence). Trimming cost V 1 base and J 6 bases; bases outside gene matches: 4. CDR3 size: 14 residues. The CDR3 DNA follows: TGCAGTGCTAGAGCGACTAGCGGCGGCAATGAGCAGTTCTTC. Translating it yields CSARATSGGNEQFF.

Many counts were recorded for this clonotype. The gene calls are TRBV12-3 or TRBV12-4 and TRBJ2-7; 8 positions match TRBD1. V shed 6 bases and J 5 bases; nucleotides not matched to a gene: 3. CDR3 size: 12 residues. The chain's CDR3 is CASSEGQDEQYF. CDR3 bases: TGTGCCAGCAGCGAGGGACAGGACGAGCAGTACTTC.

This clonotype was detected ten times or more. V is TRBV6-5 and J is TRBJ1-1, with 7 positions matching TRBD1. With V trimmed by 2 bases and J by 1 base, 7 bases remained unmatched. Germline V lookup: CDR1 MNHEY, CDR2 SVGAGI. The CDR3 is made up of 16 amino acids. For the CDR3, the DNA is TGTGCCAGCAGTTACATTCCCGGGACAGAGAACACTGAAGCTTTCTTT. The encoded protein is CASSYIPGTENTEAFF.

There are many counts of this clonotype. This chain connects TRBV20-1 to TRBJ2-7; no clear D. The germline V gene encodes CDR1 DFQATT and CDR2 SNEGSKA (reference sequence). Trimming removed 0 bases from V and 3 bases from J, with 18 bases in between. The CDR3 has 16 amino acids. The CDR3 DNA reads as TGCAGTGCTAGAGATCTAGGGCAGCTCGGAGTCTACGAGCAGTACTTC. This gives the protein CSARDLGQLGVYEQYF.